This is a list of T cell receptor beta chains from one sample in a study of T cells after yellow fever vaccination. A single record per CDR3 protein comes from TCRdb applying MiXCR to the 5' RACE reads. The data hold more than 90,000 distinct CDR3 sequences, with approximately 7.1% observed a single time. The sequences come from CD4+ T cells sorted from PBMCs, collected approximately 47 days after the first yellow fever vaccination. These receptors were obtained from a man aged 18 to 30 who received the YFV17D yellow fever vaccine. Each CDR3 is given without its conserved first and last residue. A row's size may be missing; if present it is once, few, many or a size class.

clone size	V gene	J gene	CDR3 protein
many	TRBV7-3	TRBJ2-1	ASSLGAGGNNEQF
many	TRBV5-1	TRBJ1-5	ASSLGDQNQPQH
many	TRBV5-1	TRBJ1-6	ASSLDGAPLH
many	TRBV12-3/TRBV12-4	TRBJ1-3	ASSLGAGNTIY
many	TRBV12-3/TRBV12-4	TRBJ1-2	ASSFSGYGYT
many	TRBV5-1	TRBJ2-3	ASSLHTDTQY
many	TRBV11-2	TRBJ2-7	ASSRPGQKNEQY
many	TRBV7-3	TRBJ2-1	ASSPEAGAGTNNEQF
NA	TRBV27	TRBJ1-2	ASSSGLRGDYGYT
many	TRBV7-8	TRBJ2-1	ASSPPAGGPSEQF
many	TRBV5-1	TRBJ1-3	ASSLEEHSGNTIY
few	TRBV5-1	TRBJ1-1	ASSLFGEAAEAF
many	TRBV4-2	TRBJ1-1	ASSHPSGTEAF
many	TRBV12-3/TRBV12-4	TRBJ1-5	ASSSLTGGHQPQH
many	TRBV12-3/TRBV12-4	TRBJ2-3	ASSHTDTQY
many	TRBV7-9	TRBJ2-1	ASSLDSPGNEQF
many	TRBV5-1	TRBJ2-2	ASSRAAASGELF
many	TRBV12-3/TRBV12-4	TRBJ2-3	ASSLEVAGGADTQY
NA	TRBV5-1	TRBJ2-5	ASSLVPGTQETQY
NA	TRBV12-3/TRBV12-4	TRBJ1-2	ASRGSGYGYT
many	TRBV5-1	TRBJ2-3	ASSLVLAGGDTQY
many	TRBV20-1	TRBJ2-5	SAISTGQETQY
NA	TRBV12-3/TRBV12-4	TRBJ2-1	ASSLARTSGAFYNEQF
NA	TRBV12-3/TRBV12-4	TRBJ2-1	ASRRSEGATVEQF
few	TRBV20-1	TRBJ1-1	SARTPGGSNTEAF
many	TRBV20-1	TRBJ2-1	SADTRASGGSSYNEQF
many	TRBV5-1	TRBJ2-5	ASSLSSGGAQETQY
many	TRBV7-2	TRBJ2-3	ASSLGNLGGTQY
many	TRBV7-2	TRBJ2-3	ASFLGGSTDTQY